Detailed here is one T cell receptor beta chain. The data stem from a study of shared clonotypes between healthy human individuals. The CDR3 runs 14 residues. In germline, CDR1 is SGHRS, CDR2 YFSETQ. The V gene lost 4 bases and the J gene lost 6 bases, with 15 bases spanning the gap. Assay: immunoSEQ multiplex PCR; the TCRdb copy retains only in-frame clones and omits some. Here the sample spans some 2,100,000 clones, approximately 94% being singletons. The chain combines TRBV5-1 with TRBJ2-3; possible D gene TRBD1, 5 bases. The sequenced sample consisted of naive CD4+ T cells sorted from blood. Subset: CD45RA+ positively selected. The sequence derives from a man between 18 and 29 years old in good health. The CDR3 loop is CASSQTLGADTQYF. CDR3 DNA: TGCGCCAGCAGCCAGACCCTTGGGGCGGATACGCAGTATTTT. The full variable domain, with the rest looked up from reference TRBV5-1 and TRBJ2-3, is KAGVTQTPRYLIKTRGQQVTLSCSPISGHRSVSWYQQTPGQGLQFLFEYFSETQRNKGNFPGRFSGRQFSNSRSEMNVSTLELGDSALYLCASSQTLGADTQYFGPGTRLTVL.